A single sample is the source of the 12 T cell receptor beta chains below, sequenced in a study of OX40 agonist ivuxolimab in advanced cancers. Sequencing used immunoSEQ multiplex PCR; TCRdb keeps in-frame clones, though not all of them. This sample has about 46,000 clones, with about 89% found just once. The sample in question was CD4+ or CD8+ T cells sorted from blood, obtained in a trial of the OX40 agonist ivuxolimab. The receptor source for this set is an adult with an advanced solid tumor such as melanoma, head and neck, liver or kidney cancer.

The chain uses TRBV13 and TRBJ2-6, with 7 bases identical to TRBD1. V gave up 4 bases and J gave up 2 bases; unmatched junction bases: 8. The CDR3 spans 17 residues. Germline V gene lookup returns CDR1 PRHDT and CDR2 FYEKMQ (reference sequence). CDR3 residues: CASSSGTAVPGANVLTF. The CDR3 DNA is TGTGCCAGCAGCTCTGGGACAGCGGTACCTGGGGCCAACGTCCTGACTTTC.

The chain couples TRBV30 to TRBJ1-2, with D hard to call. Trimming took off 6 bases at V and 1 base at J, with 15 bases between the two ends. This CDR3 is built from 14 residues. In germline, CDR1 is GTSNPN, CDR2 SVGIG (reference sequence). The chain's CDR3 is CACNSYGFNYGYTF. The CDR3 coding sequence is TGTGCCTGTAATTCCTACGGGTTTAACTATGGCTACACCTTC.

This chain uses TRBV4-3 with TRBJ2-1, with 8 bases lining up with TRBD2. V shed 0 bases and J 5 bases; nucleotides not matched to a gene: 6. This CDR3 is built from 16 residues. CDR1 and CDR2 from the germline V gene are LGHNA and YSLEER. As DNA, the CDR3 is TGCGCCAGCAGCCAAGAAACGGGAGGGCCGGACAATGAGCAGTTCTTC. It encodes CASSQETGGPDNEQFF.

This clone showed up just once. The chain carries TRBV10-3 and TRBJ2-3; no clear D. Germline V gene sequence: CDR1 ENHRY, CDR2 SYGVKD. This CDR3 has 12 amino acids. The ends were cut back, 3 bases at V and 1 base at J, with 2 bases in the middle. CDR3 region: CAISDRTDTQYF. CDR3 nucleotide sequence: TGTGCCATCAGTGACCGCACAGATACGCAGTATTTT.

The chain couples TRBV6-6 to TRBJ1-2; D is unclear. V was trimmed by 6 bases and J by 4 bases, leaving 6 bases between them. Germline CDR1 reads MNHNY; CDR2 reads SVGAGI (reference sequence). The CDR3 totals 11 residues. The DNA of the CDR3 is TGTGCCAGCAGCCACCTCTATGGCTACACCTTC. This encodes CASSHLYGYTF.

The V and J genes are TRBV27 and TRBJ2-7; 9 bases line up with TRBD2. CDR3 length: 20 residues. V lost 5 bases, J lost 0 bases, and 20 bases stayed unmatched. Germline V gives CDR1 MNHEY, CDR2 SMNVEV (reference sequence). CDR3 sequence (DNA): TGTGCCAGCAGTCCACCCCCGGGCGGGAGGGCCAAAGGGAGCTCCTACGAGCAGTACTTC. It is translated as CASSPPPGGRAKGSSYEQYF.

The chain employs TRBV29-1 and TRBJ2-1; 11 bases are shared with TRBD2. Germline V CDR1 and CDR2: SQVTM, ANQGSEA. The CDR3 spans 12 residues. J lost 13 bases, V lost 0 bases, and 2 bases had no gene match. CDR3 residues: CSVEELAGEQFF. CDR3 DNA: TGCAGCGTTGAAGAACTAGCGGGGGAACAGTTCTTC.

This clone was recorded at least ten times. This chain connects TRBV7-6 to TRBJ2-7; maybe TRBD2 (5 bases). V lost 6 bases and J 3 bases, leaving 12 bases between the germline ends. The CDR3 has 13 residues. CDR1 and CDR2 (germline): SGHVS, FNYEAQ. The CDR3 loop is CASRGPGDYEQYF. The DNA of the CDR3 is TGTGCCAGCAGAGGTCCCGGGGACTACGAGCAGTACTTC.

This rearrangement joins TRBV10-2 to TRBJ2-7; 14 bases fit TRBD2. J gave up 5 bases and V 6 bases, and 6 bases lay outside the gene matches. CDR1 and CDR2 from the germline V gene are WSHSY and SAAADI. There are 15 residues in the CDR3. The chain's CDR3 is CASRPSGLAGDEQYF. In DNA, the CDR3 is TGCGCCAGCAGACCCTCGGGACTAGCGGGAGACGAGCAGTACTTC.

The chain combines TRBV9 with TRBJ1-2; TRBD1 matches at 7 bases. The CDR3 length is 14 residues. V dropped 3 bases and J dropped 4; count of bases not matched to a gene: 6. CDR1 is SGDLS and CDR2 is YYNGEE in the germline V gene. The CDR3 protein is CASSAGTEGYGYTF. DNA of the CDR3: TGTGCCAGCAGCGCCGGGACAGAAGGCTATGGCTACACCTTC.

As for this clone: The junction departs from germline at one end; a sequencing error may be responsible. The same CDR3 arises from other DNA sequences in this sample as well. V is TRBV11-3 and J is TRBJ2-2; either TRBD1 or TRBD2 may supply D (5 bases each). The CDR3 has 16 amino acids. The V gene's germline CDR1 is SGHNT and CDR2 YENEEA. CDR3 nucleotides: TGTGCCAGCAGCTTAAGGCTGGGGGTGAACACCGGGGAACTGTTTTTT. As protein: CASSLRLGVNTGELFF.

This clone was seen only once. The chain is built from TRBV27 and TRBJ2-3; D uncertain. Deletions cut 0 bases from V and 4 bases from J, with 5 bases between. This CDR3 spans 13 amino acids. Germline V gene data show CDR1 as MNHEY and CDR2 as SMNVEV (reference sequence). CDR3 sequence (DNA): TGTGCCAGCAGTTTATCGACCGCAGATACGCAGTATTTT. Protein sequence: CASSLSTADTQYF.